These 27 T cell receptor beta chains originate from one sample sequenced in a study of T cell changes during pregnancy in multiple sclerosis. This table comes from immunoSEQ multiplex PCR, and its TCRdb copy is limited to in-frame clones, with some not included. The data contain 25,000 to 35,000 clones, 89% of them singletons. This specimen was CD8+ T cells from peripheral blood mononuclear cells, taken in the first trimester of pregnancy. The receptors stem from a female donor with multiple sclerosis, enrolled in a pregnancy study.

V usage is TRBV4-1 and J usage is TRBJ2-7; D gene unclear. V lost 0 bases and J lost 2, with 11 bases in between. The CDR3 length is 15 residues. The germline V gene encodes CDR1 MGHRA and CDR2 YSYEKL. The CDR3 is CASSQEARTTYEQYF. Written as DNA, the CDR3 is TGCGCCAGCAGCCAAGAGGCCAGAACAACCTACGAGCAGTACTTC.

This clone was counted once. The J gene is TRBJ2-3, the V gene TRBV6-1, with 7 bases that match TRBD2. V gave up 7 bases and J gave up 4 bases; unmatched junction bases: 11. CDR3 size: 15 residues. The germline CDR1 and CDR2 sequences are MNHNS and SASEGT. CDR3 nucleotide sequence: TGTGCCAGCAACCTAAAGTGGGGGGGGTCAGATACGCAGTATTTT. This sequence encodes CASNLKWGGSDTQYF.

The chain recombines TRBV4-3 with TRBJ1-1, with D possibly matching TRBD1 (5 bases). CDR3 length: 16 amino acids. Per the germline V gene, CDR1 is LGHNA and CDR2 is YSLEER. Trimming pared 4 bases from V and 0 bases from J, leaving 15 bases between. The CDR3 region is CASSPHRNLMNTEAFF. DNA of the CDR3: TGCGCCAGCAGCCCCCACAGGAACTTAATGAACACTGAAGCTTTCTTT.

The CDR3 loop is CASKTGVLNTEAFF. CDR3 nucleotide sequence: TGTGCCAGTAAGACAGGGGTTTTGAACACTGAAGCTTTCTTT. The chain combines TRBV19 with TRBJ1-1, with TRBD1 identical over 8 bases. CDR1 LNHDA and CDR2 SQIVND come from the germline V gene (reference sequence). The V segment lost 7 bases and the J segment 0 bases; nucleotides outside the gene matches: 4. The CDR3 is 14 residues long. The whole variable domain, remainder taken from reference TRBV19 and TRBJ1-1, is DGGITQSPKYLFRKEGQNVTLSCEQNLNHDAMYWYRQDPGQGLRLIYYSQIVNDFQKGDIAEGYSVSREKKESFPLTVTSAQKNPTAFYLCASKTGVLNTEAFFGQGTRLTVV.

This clone was seen a single time. The J gene is TRBJ2-3, the V gene TRBV27; D possibly corresponds to TRBD1 (6 bases). Germline CDR1 reads MNHEY; CDR2 reads SMNVEV (reference sequence). The CDR3 runs 16 residues. The V gene lost 0 bases and the J gene lost 0 bases, with 10 bases spanning the gap. CDR3 protein: CASSLSRTGSTDTQYF. CDR3 nucleotides: TGTGCCAGCAGTTTATCGAGAACAGGGAGCACAGATACGCAGTATTTT.

This sequence joins TRBV6-6 and TRBJ2-1; 7 bases map to TRBD2. In germline, CDR1 is MNHNY, CDR2 SVGAGI (reference sequence). There are 16 residues in the CDR3. The ends lost 7 bases at V and 4 bases at J; junction bases unmatched: 13. Here the CDR3 DNA reads TGTGCCAGCATCTTGTCCGGAGCGGGGCGATACAATGAGCAGTTCTTC. The encoded protein is CASILSGAGRYNEQFF.

The chain links TRBV19 to TRBJ2-3; 9 positions agree with TRBD2. The V gene's germline CDR1 is LNHDA and CDR2 SQIVND (reference sequence). The CDR3 has 14 residues. Germline trimming cut 2 bases from V and 4 bases from J; bases unmatched to any gene: 1. CDR3: CASSIIAGADTQYF. The CDR3 nucleotides read TGTGCCAGTAGTATAATAGCGGGAGCAGATACGCAGTATTTT. The complete variable domain, with remaining parts taken from reference TRBV19 and TRBJ2-3, reads DGGITQSPKYLFRKEGQNVTLSCEQNLNHDAMYWYRQDPGQGLRLIYYSQIVNDFQKGDIAEGYSVSREKKESFPLTVTSAQKNPTAFYLCASSIIAGADTQYFGPGTRLTVL.

The chain couples TRBV29-1 to TRBJ1-2; D call uncertain. From germline, CDR1 is SQVTM and CDR2 ANQGSEA. V lost 0 bases, J lost 3 bases, and 17 bases lay in between. This CDR3 has 16 amino acids. CDR3: CSVEDISQFLDYGYTF. The CDR3 coding sequence is TGCAGCGTTGAAGATATTAGCCAGTTCCTAGACTATGGCTACACCTTC.

The chain is built from TRBV19 and TRBJ2-7; 7 bases are a match to TRBD2. Germline V lookup: CDR1 LNHDA, CDR2 SQIVND (reference sequence). Trimming removed 3 bases from V and 2 bases from J; junction bases left unmatched: 4. This CDR3 has 14 residues. CDR3 DNA sequence: TGTGCCAGTAGTATTGAGCGGGGCCCCTACGAGCAGTACTTC. Its translation is CASSIERGPYEQYF.

V and J are TRBV5-1 and TRBJ2-5, with 7 nucleotides matching TRBD1. After removal of 5 bases from V and 4 bases from J, the junction contained 14 bases not matched to a gene. The CDR3 totals 16 residues. Germline V lookup: CDR1 SGHRS, CDR2 YFSETQ. CDR3 DNA: TGCGCCAGCAGTCCAATCAAGACAGGGATGGGAGAGACCCAGTACTTC. Translation gives CASSPIKTGMGETQYF.

This rearrangement joins TRBV18 to TRBJ2-5, with 10 nucleotides matching TRBD1. Trimming at V came to 5 bases and at J to 5 bases, leaving 5 bases not matched to a gene. This CDR3 region has 14 residues. Germline V gene sequence: CDR1 KGHSH, CDR2 LQKENI. CDR3 loop: CASSTTGGAETQYF. DNA for the CDR3: TGTGCCAGCTCAACGACAGGGGGCGCGGAGACCCAGTACTTC.

This chain joins TRBV4-3 and TRBJ2-1, with TRBD1 identical over 7 bases. There are 19 residues in the CDR3. Losses at the gene ends were 4 bases for V and 5 bases for J; bases not matched to a gene: 20. Germline assignment: CDR1 LGHNA and CDR2 YSLEER. CDR3 in DNA: TGCGCCAGCAGCCCACGTTTAGCGTTTGAGACAGGGAAAAACAATGAGCAGTTCTTC. Protein sequence: CASSPRLAFETGKNNEQFF.

The chain employs TRBV7-2 and TRBJ2-7; 9 nucleotides line up with TRBD1. The CDR3 sequence is 15 residues long. With 0 bases clipped from V and 6 bases from J, the junction kept 6 bases outside the gene matches. Germline V gives CDR1 SGHTA, CDR2 FQGNSA. The CDR3 region has the DNA TGTGCCAGCAGCTTAGCGGCAACAGGGGGCCCCGAGCAGTACTTC. Translation gives CASSLAATGGPEQYF. Filled out from reference TRBV7-2 and TRBJ2-7, the complete variable domain reads GAGVSQSPSNKVTEKGKDVELRCDPISGHTALYWYRQSLGQGLEFLIYFQGNSAPDKSGLPSDRFSAERTGGSVSTLTIQRTQQEDSAVYLCASSLAATGGPEQYFGPGTRLTVT.

In its sample, this clone was seen once. The V gene is TRBV4-1, the J gene TRBJ2-7, with D possibly TRBD2 on 6 matching bases. CDR1 and CDR2 (germline): MGHRA, YSYEKL. V lost 1 base and J 2 bases, leaving 12 bases between the germline ends. The CDR3 length is 15 residues. The CDR3 region is CASSQGGTGTYEQYF. The CDR3 nucleotides read TGCGCCAGCAGCCAAGGAGGGACTGGAACCTACGAGCAGTACTTC.

The chain uses TRBV28 and TRBJ2-3; 9 bases are shared with TRBD1. Germline lookup yields CDR1 MDHEN and CDR2 SYDVKM. The junction had 9 bases not matched to a gene; V was cut back by 5 bases and J by 6 bases. The CDR3 loop spans 15 amino acids. CDR3 DNA sequence: TGTGCCAGCAGTGGCCGGGACAGGGTGCAGGATACGCAGTATTTT. This encodes CASSGRDRVQDTQYF.

The chain has TRBV14 and TRBJ2-7; 7 bases map to TRBD1. This CDR3 is 13 amino acids long. Trimming took 2 bases from V and 7 from J; bases not matched to a gene: 5. The germline CDR1 and CDR2 sequences are SGHDN and FVKESK. For the CDR3, the DNA is TGTGCCAGCAGCCAACTTGACAGGGAGGAGCAGTACTTC. Translating it yields CASSQLDREEQYF.

The J gene is TRBJ2-3, the V gene TRBV4-3, with D uncertain. Germline assignment: CDR1 LGHNA and CDR2 YSLEER. The CDR3 is 16 amino acids. Between the trimmed V and J ends, which lost 1 base and 0 bases, there was a span of 11 bases. This chain's CDR3 is CASSQVWRISTDTQYF. The CDR3 nucleotides are TGCGCCAGCAGCCAAGTCTGGCGGATTAGCACAGATACGCAGTATTTT.

V is TRBV9 and J is TRBJ2-7; 9 bases agree with TRBD2. CDR1 and CDR2 from the germline V gene are SGDLS and YYNGEE. J was trimmed by 3 bases and V by 2 bases; bases with no gene match: 0. There are 13 residues in the CDR3. The CDR3 nucleotides read TGTGCCAGCAGCGTTAGCGGGGGCTACGAGCAGTACTTC. Protein product: CASSVSGGYEQYF.

This clone has just one count. The CDR3 DNA sequence: TGTGCCAGTAGTTGGACTAGCACAGATACGCAGTATTTT. Its translation is CASSWTSTDTQYF. The gene calls are TRBV19 and TRBJ2-3; D possibly corresponds to TRBD2 (5 bases). Germline-derived CDR1 and CDR2 are LNHDA and SQIVND (reference sequence). The germline V and J ends were trimmed by 5 bases and 0 bases, with 6 bases remaining between them. This CDR3 comprises 13 residues.

This clone came up once. The chain couples TRBV5-1 to TRBJ2-3, with D possibly TRBD2 on 5 matching bases. The CDR3 runs to 17 residues. CDR1 and CDR2 from the germline V gene are SGHRS and YFSETQ. V dropped 4 bases and J dropped 0 bases, with 18 bases sitting between them. CDR3 coding DNA: TGCGCCAGCAGCCCTGTTGGGGTAGCGCTAAGCACAGATACGCAGTATTTT. Residues: CASSPVGVALSTDTQYF.

V usage is TRBV5-1 and J usage is TRBJ2-1; the match to TRBD2 covers 8 bases. V dropped 5 bases and J dropped 9; count of bases not matched to a gene: 10. This CDR3 contains 14 residues. Germline CDR1 reads SGHRS; CDR2 reads YFSETQ. The CDR3: CASRGLAEGTEQFF. The CDR3 DNA reads as TGCGCCAGCAGAGGACTAGCCGAGGGTACTGAGCAGTTCTTC.

The V and J genes are TRBV10-1 and TRBJ2-1; D is possibly TRBD2 (5 bases). The length of the CDR3 is 14 residues. CDR1 and CDR2 from the germline V gene are WNHNN and SYGVQD (reference sequence). The ends were cut back, 6 bases at V and 4 bases at J, with 13 bases in the middle. DNA for the CDR3: TGCGCCAGCAGCGAGGCCGGGGAATACAATGAGCAGTTCTTC. This sequence encodes CASSEAGEYNEQFF.

The chain carries TRBV27 and TRBJ1-3; possible D gene TRBD1, 5 bases. Germline loops: CDR1 MNHEY, CDR2 SMNVEV (reference sequence). V was trimmed by 0 bases and J by 2 bases, leaving 17 bases between them. The CDR3 is 18 amino acids. This chain's CDR3 is CASSLSLPQGAPGNTIYF. The CDR3 bases are TGTGCCAGCAGTTTATCCTTACCCCAGGGTGCTCCTGGAAACACCATATATTTT.

J is TRBJ1-1 and V is TRBV7-9, with 9 nucleotides matching TRBD1. Germline values: CDR1 SEHNR, CDR2 FQNEAQ (reference sequence). The CDR3 spans 13 residues. Trimming cost V 0 bases and J 10 bases; bases outside gene matches: 3. CDR3 residues: CASSLAAQGAAFF. CDR3 sequence (DNA): TGTGCCAGCAGCTTAGCGGCACAGGGGGCAGCTTTCTTT. Together with reference TRBV7-9 and TRBJ1-1, the CDR3 gives the full variable domain: DTGVSQNPRHKITKRGQNVTFRCDPISEHNRLYWYRQTLGQGPEFLTYFQNEAQLEKSRLLSDRFSAERPKGSFSTLEIQRTEQGDSAMYLCASSLAAQGAAFFGQGTRLTVV.

The rearrangement uses TRBV4-1 and TRBJ2-7, with 7 positions matching TRBD2. The CDR3 length is 18 residues. V lost 0 bases to trimming and J lost 4 bases; unmatched junction nucleotides: 15. Germline lookup yields CDR1 MGHRA and CDR2 YSYEKL. This chain's CDR3 is CASSQDLQGGDSRYEQYF. As DNA, the CDR3 is TGCGCCAGCAGCCAAGATCTGCAGGGAGGGGATAGCCGTTACGAGCAGTACTTC.

Only one count was recorded for this clone. The chain carries TRBV10-3 and TRBJ2-5; D is perhaps TRBD1 (5 bases). The end of the DNA fits TRBJ2-7 better, so the J call may be wrong. The CDR3 loop spans 17 amino acids. In germline, CDR1 is ENHRY, CDR2 SYGVKD. CDR3 in DNA: TGTGCCATCAGGAACCTCGACAGTCCCCAAGGAGCATTCGAGCAGTACTTC. Its protein product is CAIRNLDSPQGAFEQYF.

The chain combines TRBV4-2 with TRBJ1-1, with D maybe TRBD1 (6 bases). CDR1 and CDR2 from the germline V gene are LGHNA and YNFKEQ. CDR3 size: 15 residues. Between the trimmed V and J ends, which lost 2 bases and 3 bases, there was a span of 13 bases. The CDR3 loop reads CASSQQLGGHTEAFF. The CDR3 nucleotides are TGTGCCAGCAGCCAACAACTCGGGGGGCACACTGAAGCTTTCTTT.